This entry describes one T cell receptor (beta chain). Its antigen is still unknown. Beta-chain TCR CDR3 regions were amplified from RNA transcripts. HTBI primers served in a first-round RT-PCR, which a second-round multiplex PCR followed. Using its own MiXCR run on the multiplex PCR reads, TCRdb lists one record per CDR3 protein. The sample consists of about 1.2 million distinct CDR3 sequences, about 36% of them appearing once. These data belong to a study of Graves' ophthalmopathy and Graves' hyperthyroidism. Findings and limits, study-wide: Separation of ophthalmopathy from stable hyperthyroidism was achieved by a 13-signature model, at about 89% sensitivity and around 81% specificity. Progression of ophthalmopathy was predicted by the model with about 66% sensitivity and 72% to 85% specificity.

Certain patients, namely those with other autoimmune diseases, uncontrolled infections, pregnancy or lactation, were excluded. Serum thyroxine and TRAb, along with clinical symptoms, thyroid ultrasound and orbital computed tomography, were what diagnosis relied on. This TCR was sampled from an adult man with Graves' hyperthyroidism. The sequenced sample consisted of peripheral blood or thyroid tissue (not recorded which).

The CDR3 here is CASKILPGGTEAFF. The CDR3 bases are TGTGCCAGCAAGATCCTCCCAGGGGGTACTGAAGCTTTCTTT. The rearrangement joins TRBV7-8 to TRBJ1-1, with 7 bases matching TRBD1. Germline CDR1 is SGHVS and CDR2 is FQNEAQ. Trimming at V came to 7 bases and at J to 5 bases, leaving 10 bases not matched to a gene. The CDR3 spans 14 residues.